This TCR beta chain was documented in a study of memory CD4+ T cells and cytomegalovirus serostatus. About the research overall: Donors were healthy Belgian adults, 10 or so CMV seropositive and 24 seronegative. Overall study findings and caveats: Each of approximately 73 CMV-associated TCRbeta sequences occurred in one to five individuals.

The CDR3 spans 12 residues. V was cut by 5 bases and J by 6 bases, with 10 bases left in between. Germline values: CDR1 MNHEY, CDR2 SVGAGI. Single viable CD3+CD4+CD8-CD45RO+ cells were sorted as the memory CD4+ T cells. CMV serostatus came from serum IgG against pp150, pp28, p38, p52. After thawing, CD4+ T cells were positively selected. To note about this clone: Its antigen is currently unknown.

Libraries were prepared by immunoSEQ multiplex PCR; TCRdb keeps only in-frame clonotypes and omits some of them. Of roughly 86,000 clones listed, 80% are singletons. The TCR originated in an adult in good health and CMV-seropositive. This chain links TRBV6-5 with TRBJ1-1; D gene uncertain. Sequencing was done on a sample of memory CD4+ T cells from blood. The CDR3 region has the DNA TGTGCCAGCAGTGAAGGAGTCCCTGAAGCTTTCTTT. This gives the protein CASSEGVPEAFF.